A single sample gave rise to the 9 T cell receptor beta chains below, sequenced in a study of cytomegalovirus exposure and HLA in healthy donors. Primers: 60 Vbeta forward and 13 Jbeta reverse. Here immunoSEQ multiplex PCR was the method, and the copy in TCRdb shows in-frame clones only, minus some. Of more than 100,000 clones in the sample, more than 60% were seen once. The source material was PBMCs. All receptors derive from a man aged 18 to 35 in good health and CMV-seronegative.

CDR3 sequence: CASSFRPTGTQYF. CDR3 in DNA: TGTGCCAGCAGCTTCCGGCCTACGGGGACCCAGTACTTC. This rearrangement joins TRBV7-2 to TRBJ2-5; no clear D gene. Germline loops: CDR1 SGHTA, CDR2 FQGNSA. V gave up 3 bases and J gave up 7 bases, with 12 bases separating them. This CDR3 is 13 amino acids long.

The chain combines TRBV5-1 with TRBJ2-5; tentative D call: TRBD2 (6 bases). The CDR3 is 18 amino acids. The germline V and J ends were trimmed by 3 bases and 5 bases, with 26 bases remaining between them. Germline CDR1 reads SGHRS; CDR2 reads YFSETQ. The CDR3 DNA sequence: TGCGCCAGCAGCTCCCGGGTTGGGGTGGACCAAAGCGGGGAGACCCAGTACTTC. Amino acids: CASSSRVGVDQSGETQYF.

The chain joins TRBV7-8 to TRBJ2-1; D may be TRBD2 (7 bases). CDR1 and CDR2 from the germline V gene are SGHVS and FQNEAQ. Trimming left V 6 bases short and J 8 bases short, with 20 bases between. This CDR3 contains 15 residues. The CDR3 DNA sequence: TGTGCCAGCAGTCCGGGGGGCAGTGTCTTCTATGAGCAGTTCTTC. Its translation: CASSPGGSVFYEQFF.

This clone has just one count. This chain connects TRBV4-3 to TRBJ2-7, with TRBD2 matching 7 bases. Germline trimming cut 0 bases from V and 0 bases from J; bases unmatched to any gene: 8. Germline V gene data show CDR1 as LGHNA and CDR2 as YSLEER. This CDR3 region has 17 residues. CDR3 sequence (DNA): TGCGCCAGCAGCCAAGAACTTCAGCGGGACTACTCCTACGAGCAGTACTTC. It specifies CASSQELQRDYSYEQYF.

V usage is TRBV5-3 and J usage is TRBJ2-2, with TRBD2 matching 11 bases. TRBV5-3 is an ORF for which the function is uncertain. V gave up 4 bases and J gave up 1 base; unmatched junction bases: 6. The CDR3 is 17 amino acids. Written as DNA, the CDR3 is TGTGCCAGAAGCATGGGACTAGCGGCCCGGAACACCGGGGAGCTGTTTTTT. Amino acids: CARSMGLAARNTGELFF.

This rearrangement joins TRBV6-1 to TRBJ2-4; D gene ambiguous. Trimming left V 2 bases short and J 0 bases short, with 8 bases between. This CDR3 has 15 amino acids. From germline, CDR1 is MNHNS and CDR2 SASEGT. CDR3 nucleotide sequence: TGTGCCAGCAGTGAAAAAGCCCTAGCCAAAAACATTCAGTACTTC. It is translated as CASSEKALAKNIQYF.

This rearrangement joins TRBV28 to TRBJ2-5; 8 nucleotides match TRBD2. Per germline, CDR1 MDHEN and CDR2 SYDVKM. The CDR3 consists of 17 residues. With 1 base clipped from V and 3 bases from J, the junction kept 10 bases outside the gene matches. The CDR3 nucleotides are TGTGCCAGCAGTTTATTACGGGGGGGCCCACTCGAAGAGACCCAGTACTTC. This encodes CASSLLRGGPLEETQYF.

The CDR3 reads CASRTGTGSTEAFF. In nucleotides, the CDR3 is TGTGCCAGCAGAACCGGGACAGGGAGCACTGAAGCTTTCTTT. V is TRBV6-1 and J is TRBJ1-1, with 9 nucleotides matching TRBD1. Germline CDR1 and CDR2: MNHNS and SASEGT. This CDR3 is 14 amino acids long. V gave up 6 bases and J gave up 4 bases; unmatched junction bases: 6.

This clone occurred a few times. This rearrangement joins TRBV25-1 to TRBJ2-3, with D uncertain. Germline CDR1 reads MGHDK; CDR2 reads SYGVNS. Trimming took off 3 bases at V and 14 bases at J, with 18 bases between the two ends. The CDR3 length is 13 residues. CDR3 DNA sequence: TGTGCCAGCAGTGACGCCAGGCCCCGCATCGCGTATTTT. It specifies CASSDARPRIAYF.